This TCR beta chain was identified during a study of molecular identifiers for immune sequencing clone quantification (dated by TCRdb to the late 2010s). Regarding the complete study: For a replicate experiment, RNA from about 21,000 or 97,000 naive CD8 T cells was divided into five aliquots, of which four were sequenced. This methods study benchmarked molecular-identifier clustering-based TCR repertoire sequencing (MIDCIRS) and TCR RNA copy counting, using CD8 T cells to do so.

The investigation overall reported the following: Modeling estimated about 3 recovered TCR RNA copies per cell, compared with approximately 10 by digital PCR, which implies roughly 27% capture efficiency. Spiked-in Jurkat TCR RNA (roughly 10 copies' worth), which is not part of the donor repertoire, was contained in the naive libraries. Identical TCR molecules sharing a barcode could cause highly expanded clone sizes to be underestimated. In CMV-specific effector cells, over 98% of molecules were held by clones above 20 RNA copies, whereas under 1% of molecules were held by such clones in naive cells. When barcode sub-clustering was omitted, TCR diversity was inflated by chimeric consensus sequences, with chimeras reaching as high as 47%. Spiked-in Jurkat TCR RNA equivalent to a single cell was reported to be detectable even among approximately 1 million naive CD8 T cells.

Naive CD8 T cell libraries were made from approximately 20,000 to 1,000,000 sorted cells using 10%, 30% or 50% of purified RNA. Naive CD8 T cells were FACS-sorted as CD8+CD4-CCR7+CD45RA+ on a BD FACSAria II into RLT Plus buffer. Under 11 TCR copies' worth of Jurkat RNA were spiked into roughly 17,000-1,100,000 naive CD8 T cell samples to test detection sensitivity. Enrichment of CD8 T cells was done with RosetteSep CD8+ T Cell Enrichment Cocktail plus Ficoll-Paque, and ACK red cell lysis came afterward. This clonotype was seen at least ten times. Its specific antigen is unknown. Nothing much larger sits one base from this clone, and base qualities are not available. The CDR3 starts with the cysteine, ends with the phenylalanine, and has 15 residues. Here the CDR3 DNA is all that survives: 45 bases in frame from base 1. Trimming takes 0 bases from V and 6 bases from J, and the germline ends sit 16 bases apart. For CDR1 and CDR2, the germline V gene lists SGDLS and YYNGEE.

The library was made by PCR. The run used an Illumina HiSeq 4000. Preparation of bulk TCR libraries followed a previously described approach, with the TCR primers listed in Table S5. The Qiagen AllPrep DNA/RNA kit was used to purify total RNA. Before analysis, reads from multiple sequencing runs of the same library were pooled. In the original analysis: Reads were retained only if an exact TCR constant sequence was present, and the retained reads were trimmed to 150 nt and grouped according to their 12-nt molecular barcodes. Reads in each barcode group were sub-clustered using a 15% Levenshtein threshold, and a quality-weighted consensus sequence was built for each RNA molecule. Non-functional sequences were excluded, and lower-count sequences lying one edit away from another sequence were also excluded. Based on a fit of two negative binomial distributions, barcode sub-clusters having less than 20% of the maximum read count were discarded. The raw public data were reprocessed by TCRdb itself: fastp quality trimming at Q25, MiXCR clonotype calling, in-frame beta chains only. Rows with one shared CDR3 protein collapse into an entry with the most common genes and DNA. TCRdb, not the authors, supplied the V and J calls. This sample has 600,000 to 650,000 distinct CDR3 sequences in its table, and roughly 21% of those were observed once. The top ten hold around 0.9% of the sample.

The chain joins TRBV9 to TRBJ2-7; TRBD1 is a possible D gene, resting on 5 matching bases. Sequenced: naive CD8+ T cells from blood, with Jurkat cell RNA spiked in. This specimen's cell subset or site label, per the study, means: FACS-sorted CD8+CD4-CCR7+CD45RA+ naive T cells. This sequence was found in a human donor in good health. Some libraries in this study had Jurkat cell RNA spiked in. The CDR3 protein sequence reads: CASSVVDIPGGEQYF. In nucleotides, the sequence is TGTGCCAGCAGCGTAGTGGACATTCCCGGCGGCGAGCAGTACTTC.